The next 25 T cell receptor beta chains were all read from a single sample in a study of blood T cell repertoires in COVID-19. Sequencing was performed with immunoSEQ multiplex PCR; in TCRdb, only in-frame clones are kept and a portion is missing. This table has 13,000 to 15,000 clones, around 87% appearing once. The sample was peripheral blood. Every receptor here comes from a man aged 50-60 years with active COVID-19.

This chain links TRBV27 with TRBJ1-5, with 10 bases identical to TRBD1. CDR3 length: 14 residues. V shed 6 bases, J shed 9 bases, and the junction held 8 bases outside the gene matches. Germline lookup yields CDR1 MNHEY and CDR2 SMNVEV (reference sequence). The CDR3 reads CASSSDRGRSPQHF. For the CDR3, the DNA is TGTGCCAGCAGCTCAGACAGGGGGCGGTCGCCCCAGCATTTT.

The chain is built from TRBV28 and TRBJ1-5; D not certain. This CDR3 has 13 residues. Germline CDR1 is MDHEN and CDR2 is SYDVKM. Trimming took 4 bases from V and 9 from J, leaving 13 bases between them. Here the CDR3 reads CASSSSTYRPQHF. The CDR3, as DNA: TGTGCCAGCAGTTCCTCCACCTATCGGCCCCAGCATTTT. Full variable domain (outside the CDR3, taken from reference TRBV28 and TRBJ1-5): DVKVTQSSRYLVKRTGEKVFLECVQDMDHENMFWYRQDPGLGLRLIYFSYDVKMKEKGDIPEGYSVSREKKERFSLILESASTNQTSMYLCASSSSTYRPQHFGDGTRLSIL.

V usage is TRBV5-1 and J usage is TRBJ2-7; 7 bases match TRBD2. Unmatched junction bases numbered 7, after V lost 5 bases and J lost 5 bases. Germline values: CDR1 SGHRS, CDR2 YFSETQ. The CDR3 has 13 amino acids. DNA of the CDR3: TGCGCCAGCAGGGGCGGGAGTTTCGACGAGCAGTACTTC. It encodes CASRGGSFDEQYF.

The chain combines TRBV5-5 with TRBJ1-1; D uncertain. V gave up 7 bases and J gave up 6 bases, with 19 bases separating them. The germline V gene encodes CDR1 SGHKS and CDR2 YYEKEE (reference sequence). This CDR3 spans 14 amino acids. The CDR3 DNA reads TGTGCCAGCCAGCTTGACACCGGGATAGCTGAAGCTTTCTTT. Its protein is CASQLDTGIAEAFF.

This chain links TRBV18 with TRBJ2-4; TRBD2 aligns across 8 bases. CDR3 length: 17 amino acids. With V trimmed by 2 bases and J by 0 bases, 6 bases remained unmatched. Germline loops: CDR1 KGHSH, CDR2 LQKENI. The DNA of the CDR3 is TGTGCCAGCTCACCAAGGCTCAGCGGGGGAGCCAAAAACATTCAGTACTTC. Protein: CASSPRLSGGAKNIQYF.

The chain couples TRBV6-1 to TRBJ2-1; 10 bases line up with TRBD2. V gave up 2 bases and J gave up 4 bases; unmatched junction bases: 2. There are 15 residues in the CDR3. The germline CDR1 and CDR2 sequences are MNHNS and SASEGT. CDR3 DNA sequence: TGTGCCAGCAGTGAATTAGCGGGAGGTTACAATGAGCAGTTCTTC. Protein sequence: CASSELAGGYNEQFF.

A single count supports this clone. The rearrangement joins TRBV24-1 to TRBJ2-7, with D maybe TRBD2 (5 bases). CDR3 size: 14 residues. Germline V gene sequence: CDR1 KGHDR, CDR2 SFDVKD. V lost 6 bases, J lost 5 bases, and 16 bases lay in between. The CDR3, as DNA: TGTGCCACCAGTACAAGAGGTGGAGGCGACGAGCAGTACTTC. Translating it yields CATSTRGGGDEQYF.

V and J are TRBV10-1 and TRBJ2-1, with 8 bases matching TRBD1. Germline V gives CDR1 WNHNN, CDR2 SYGVQD (reference sequence). V gave up 5 bases and J gave up 2 bases; unmatched junction bases: 8. CDR3 size: 16 residues. The DNA for the CDR3 is TGCGCCAGCAGTCCCGGACAGGGCCTTACCTACAATGAGCAGTTCTTC. Protein sequence: CASSPGQGLTYNEQFF.

The genes are TRBV2 and TRBJ1-2, with 7 bases lining up with TRBD1. V was pared by 2 bases and J by 2 bases, with 5 bases of the junction left unmatched. Per the germline V gene, CDR1 is SNHLY and CDR2 is FYNNEI. The CDR3 is made up of 15 amino acids. The CDR3 DNA reads as TGTGCCAGCAGTGAATTGGCGGGACAGAACTATGGCTACACCTTC. This codes for CASSELAGQNYGYTF.

The chain employs TRBV12-3 or TRBV12-4 and TRBJ2-1; 10 bases are a match to TRBD2. V shed 10 bases, J shed 7 bases, and the junction held 4 bases outside the gene matches. CDR3 length: 12 amino acids. The CDR3 sequence: CATTSGVNEQFF. CDR3 coding DNA: TGTGCCACCACTAGCGGGGTTAATGAGCAGTTCTTC.

This chain connects TRBV9 to TRBJ2-5, with 7 bases that match TRBD1. In germline, CDR1 is SGDLS, CDR2 YYNGEE. The CDR3 extends over 15 amino acids. The V and J ends lost 0 bases and 1 base, in that order; junction bases with no gene match: 3. In DNA, the CDR3 is TGTGCCAGCAGCGTAGAGGGGGCTATCCAAGAGACCCAGTACTTC. This codes for CASSVEGAIQETQYF.

The chain uses TRBV19 and TRBJ2-7; 8 nucleotides align to TRBD1. The CDR3 sequence is 16 residues long. From germline, CDR1 is LNHDA and CDR2 SQIVND (reference sequence). Trimming cost V 6 bases and J 2 bases; bases outside gene matches: 12. The CDR3 DNA is TGTGCCAGTAGCCCCGGGATCGGGACAGGTACCTACGAGCAGTACTTC. Its translation: CASSPGIGTGTYEQYF.

V gene TRBV24-1 combines with J gene TRBJ1-2, with D possibly TRBD1 on 6 matching bases. CDR3 length: 15 amino acids. Between the trimmed V and J ends, which lost 2 bases and 3 bases, there was a span of 12 bases. Germline CDR1 KGHDR, CDR2 SFDVKD. The CDR3 DNA follows: TGTGCCACCAGTGATTCCAGGGGAATCTACTATGGCTACACCTTC. Translating it yields CATSDSRGIYYGYTF.

The gene calls are TRBV6-5 and TRBJ2-6; D uncertain. Germline assignment: CDR1 MNHEY and CDR2 SVGAGI. Trimming stripped 0 bases from V and 1 base from J, with 4 bases between. This CDR3 is built from 15 residues. CDR3 sequence: CASSYSTSGANVLTF. The DNA for the CDR3 is TGTGCCAGCAGTTACTCGACATCTGGGGCCAACGTCCTGACTTTC.

The genes are TRBV19 and TRBJ1-2; the match to TRBD1 covers 7 bases. Losses at the gene ends were 5 bases for V and 7 bases for J; bases not matched to a gene: 10. CDR1 LNHDA and CDR2 SQIVND come from the germline V gene (reference sequence). This CDR3 has 14 residues. CDR3 in amino acids: CASSALDRAGGYTF. CDR3 DNA sequence: TGTGCCAGTAGTGCCCTAGACAGGGCTGGTGGCTACACCTTC. Supplemented by reference TRBV19 and TRBJ1-2, the full variable domain reads DGGITQSPKYLFRKEGQNVTLSCEQNLNHDAMYWYRQDPGQGLRLIYYSQIVNDFQKGDIAEGYSVSREKKESFPLTVTSAQKNPTAFYLCASSALDRAGGYTFGSGTRLTVV.

The chain carries TRBV28 and TRBJ2-7; weak D call: TRBD2 (5 bases). CDR3 length: 14 residues. Germline V CDR1 and CDR2: MDHEN, SYDVKM. Between the trimmed V and J ends, which lost 1 base and 0 bases, there was a span of 7 bases. The CDR3 loop reads CASSLSGGSYEQYF. The CDR3 nucleotides are TGTGCCAGCAGTTTATCCGGAGGCTCCTACGAGCAGTACTTC. Combining the CDR3 with reference TRBV28 and TRBJ2-7 gives the whole variable domain DVKVTQSSRYLVKRTGEKVFLECVQDMDHENMFWYRQDPGLGLRLIYFSYDVKMKEKGDIPEGYSVSREKKERFSLILESASTNQTSMYLCASSLSGGSYEQYFGPGTRLTVT.

The CDR3 region is CATSDPRKAYGYTF. The CDR3 DNA sequence: TGTGCCACCAGTGACCCAAGAAAAGCCTATGGCTACACCTTC. V is TRBV24-1 and J is TRBJ1-2; D gene unclear. The germline V and J ends were trimmed by 4 bases and 4 bases, with 12 bases remaining between them. This CDR3 spans 14 amino acids. Germline assignment: CDR1 KGHDR and CDR2 SFDVKD.

This chain connects TRBV3-1 (or the pseudogene TRBV3-2) to TRBJ2-5; 12 bases line up with TRBD2. From germline, CDR1 is LGHDT and CDR2 YNNKEL (reference sequence). Trimming removed 2 bases from V and 4 bases from J; junction bases left unmatched: 5. This CDR3 has 16 residues. This chain's CDR3 is CASSQRRLAGAETQYF. CDR3 coding DNA: TGTGCCAGCAGCCAAAGAAGACTAGCGGGAGCAGAGACCCAGTACTTC.

The genes are TRBV25-1 and TRBJ1-1, with D perhaps matching TRBD1 (6 bases). With 6 bases removed from V and 5 bases from J, the gap between germline ends came to 13 bases. The CDR3 totals 13 residues. Germline V gives CDR1 MGHDK, CDR2 SYGVNS. The CDR3, as DNA: TGTGCCAGCAGAGGTTCTAGGGGGACTGAAGCTTTCTTT. Amino acid sequence: CASRGSRGTEAFF.

The gene calls are TRBV20-1 and TRBJ2-7; TRBD2 agrees at 11 bases. The CDR3 covers 15 residues. V gave up 3 bases and J gave up 6 bases; unmatched junction bases: 10. Germline V gives CDR1 DFQATT, CDR2 SNEGSKA (reference sequence). This CDR3 reads CSASIAGTSGREQYF. The CDR3 coding sequence is TGCAGTGCTAGTATCGCCGGGACTAGCGGTCGCGAGCAGTACTTC.

Points on this clone: A junction end diverges from the germline sequence, so it may reflect a read error. V is TRBV9 and J is TRBJ2-2, with 9 bases that match TRBD2. The germline CDR1 and CDR2 sequences are SGDLS and YYNGEE. This CDR3 contains 15 residues. CDR3 sequence: CASSRSGSNSGELFF. The CDR3 DNA reads as TGTGCCAGCAGCCGTAGCGGGAGCAACAGCGGGGAGCTGTTTTTT.

V usage is TRBV4-3 and J usage is TRBJ1-4; weak D call: TRBD1 (5 bases). Germline values: CDR1 LGHNA, CDR2 YSLEER. V shed 1 base and J shed 4 bases, with 10 bases lying between them. CDR3 length equals 15 residues. The CDR3 sequence is CASSQVGAFNEKLFF. The DNA for the CDR3 is TGCGCCAGCAGCCAAGTTGGGGCCTTTAATGAAAAACTGTTTTTT.

This clone occurred once. The chain recombines TRBV9 with TRBJ1-2; TRBD1 is a possible D gene (5 bases). V lost 0 bases, J lost 4 bases, and 13 bases lay in between. The CDR3 length is 15 residues. Germline CDR1 reads SGDLS; CDR2 reads YYNGEE. The CDR3: CASSVGRGSGYGYTF. As DNA, the CDR3 is TGTGCCAGCAGCGTAGGGAGGGGAAGTGGCTATGGCTACACCTTC. Together with reference TRBV9 and TRBJ1-2, the CDR3 gives the full variable domain: DSGVTQTPKHLITATGQRVTLRCSPRSGDLSVYWYQQSLDQGLQFLIQYYNGEERAKGNILERFSAQQFPDLHSELNLSSLELGDSALYFCASSVGRGSGYGYTFGSGTRLTVV.

The chain is built from TRBV27 and TRBJ2-7; 8 bases line up with TRBD2. The CDR3 has 13 residues. Looked up from germline, CDR1 is MNHEY and CDR2 is SMNVEV (reference sequence). The ends lost 5 bases at V and 5 bases at J; junction bases unmatched: 5. The CDR3 DNA is TGTGCCAGCAGTAAGGGACTAGTTAACGAGCAGTACTTC. Translation gives CASSKGLVNEQYF.

This clone came up once. This sequence joins TRBV5-8 and TRBJ1-4, with D perhaps TRBD1 (6 bases). Germline values: CDR1 SGHTS, CDR2 YDEGEE. Trimming cost V 2 bases and J 5 bases, with 19 bases left between them. The CDR3 is made up of 17 amino acids. CDR3 sequence (DNA): TGTGCCAGCAGCTTCTCCTTGGGACAAACTTACAATGAAAAACTGTTTTTT. Amino acid sequence: CASSFSLGQTYNEKLFF.